These 32 T cell receptor beta chains originate from one sample sequenced in a study of spatial heterogeneity in lung cancer. MiXCR, run by TCRdb on the 5' RACE reads, gives a single entry per CDR3 protein. The repertoire includes roughly 75,000 distinct CDR3 sequences, about an eighth of them detected once, and under 7.5% sits in the top ten. Sample time point: sample taken at primary tumor resection. Sequencing covered unsorted whole RNA taken from tumor, nontumor lung or frozen PBMC. Source: PBMCs, taken at surgery. These receptors were obtained from a male donor with early-stage non-small cell lung cancer.

This clonotype was observed a few times. V gene TRBV18 combines with J gene TRBJ1-3; the D gene is possibly TRBD1 (5 bases). CDR1 and CDR2 (germline): KGHSH, LQKENI. The V gene lost 3 bases and the J gene lost 0 bases, with 12 bases spanning the gap. This CDR3 has 16 amino acids. CDR3 region: CASSPARDVSGNTIYF. CDR3 DNA sequence: TGTGCCAGCTCACCGGCGAGGGACGTCTCTGGAAACACCATATATTTT. Drawing the rest from reference TRBV18 and TRBJ1-3, the complete variable domain is NAGVMQNPRHLVRRRGQEARLRCSPMKGHSHVYWYRQLPEEGLKFMVYLQKENIIDESGMPKERFSAEFPKEGPSILRIQQVVRGDSAAYFCASSPARDVSGNTIYFGEGSWLTVV.

This clonotype was observed a handful of times. The junction departs from the called germline gene at one end, perhaps through a read error. The V gene is TRBV7-7, the J gene TRBJ2-1, with TRBD2 as a possible D gene (6 bases). CDR1 is SSHAT, CDR2 FNYEAQ, per germline (reference sequence). The CDR3 is 13 amino acids. The chain's CDR3 is CASSLGLNNEQFF. DNA for the CDR3: TGTGCTAGCAGCTTAGGACTAAACAATGAGCAGTTCTTC.

This clonotype was seen many times. J is TRBJ2-3 and V is TRBV5-4; 7 bases fit TRBD2. Trimming at V came to 3 bases and at J to 0 bases, leaving 1 base not matched to a gene. CDR3 length equals 14 residues. Germline lookup yields CDR1 SGHNT and CDR2 YYREEE (reference sequence). CDR3 in DNA: TGTGCCAGCAGCTCCGGGGGGAGCACAGATACGCAGTATTTT. It yields the protein CASSSGGSTDTQYF.

This clonotype has ten or more counts. This chain connects TRBV20-1 to TRBJ2-3, with D maybe TRBD1 (6 bases). The CDR3 contains 15 residues. Trimming removed 5 bases at V and 0 bases at J, with 15 bases between. Germline lookup yields CDR1 DFQATT and CDR2 SNEGSKA (reference sequence). CDR3 DNA sequence: TGCAGTGCTGGGGGCGGCGGGTCTAGCACAGATACGCAGTATTTT. This sequence encodes CSAGGGGSSTDTQYF.

This clonotype was found a few times. This chain connects TRBV24-1 to TRBJ2-1; 9 bases match TRBD1. J was trimmed by 4 bases and V by 4 bases; bases with no gene match: 4. The CDR3 length is 15 residues. CDR1 is KGHDR and CDR2 is SFDVKD in the germline V gene. CDR3 sequence (DNA): TGTGCCACCAGTGACCCGGGACAGGGATACAATGAGCAGTTCTTC. Translating it yields CATSDPGQGYNEQFF.

The chain is built from TRBV20-1 and TRBJ1-2; D unresolved. The CDR3 runs 14 residues. V was trimmed by 0 bases and J by 1 base, leaving 9 bases between them. CDR1 and CDR2 (germline): DFQATT, SNEGSKA (reference sequence). CDR3 loop: CSAREHSSNYGYTF. The CDR3 DNA follows: TGCAGTGCTAGAGAGCACAGTAGTAACTATGGCTACACCTTC.

V usage is TRBV7-9 and J usage is TRBJ2-1, with a weak D call TRBD1 (6 bases). Germline assignment: CDR1 SEHNR and CDR2 FQNEAQ (reference sequence). V lost 0 bases to trimming and J lost 9 bases, with 18 bases between them. CDR3 size: 16 residues. The CDR3 bases are TGTGCCAGCAGCTTAGCCCCCTGGCAGGGGAGTGGTGAGCAGTTCTTC. It translates to CASSLAPWQGSGEQFF.

This clonotype has ten or more counts. The chain uses TRBV9 and TRBJ1-1; D remains unclear. From germline, CDR1 is SGDLS and CDR2 YYNGEE. This CDR3 region has 13 residues. The ends were cut back, 1 base at V and 1 base at J, with 5 bases in the middle. The CDR3 here is CASSVTGNTEAFF. The CDR3 DNA reads TGTGCCAGCAGCGTAACTGGGAACACTGAAGCTTTCTTT.

This clonotype was picked up many times. The chain is built from TRBV29-1 and TRBJ1-3; D remains unclear. V was pared by 8 bases and J by 0 bases, with 11 bases between. Per the germline V gene, CDR1 is SQVTM and CDR2 is ANQGSEA. The CDR3 runs to 13 residues. Here the CDR3 DNA reads TGCAGCCAATTCGTTTCCTCTGGAAACACCATATATTTT. Translated: CSQFVSSGNTIYF.

This clonotype was observed a few times. This chain joins TRBV5-1 and TRBJ2-3; D gene unclear. The CDR3 is 14 amino acids. The V end lost 4 bases, the J end lost 0 bases, and 9 bases lay between the germline ends. Germline V gene sequence: CDR1 SGHRS, CDR2 YFSETQ. In nucleotides, the CDR3 is TGCGCCAGCAGCCTCATCGGTAGCACAGATACGCAGTATTTT. Protein product: CASSLIGSTDTQYF.

This clonotype has ten or more counts. The rearrangement joins TRBV5-1 to TRBJ1-2, with D perhaps matching TRBD1 (6 bases). V lost 0 bases, J lost 4 bases, and 10 bases lay in between. Germline CDR1 reads SGHRS; CDR2 reads YFSETQ. This CDR3 is 14 amino acids long. The CDR3 sequence is CASSLGTDIYGYTF. CDR3 DNA: TGCGCCAGCAGCTTGGGGACAGACATCTATGGCTACACCTTC.

The chain joins TRBV30 to TRBJ1-1; D call uncertain. Trimming cost V 2 bases and J 4 bases, with 14 bases left between them. The CDR3 totals 14 residues. The germline V gene has CDR1 GTSNPN and CDR2 SVGIG (reference sequence). The CDR3, as DNA: TGTGCCTGGAGTCGAGGAGCCCGGGGCACTGAAGCTTTCTTT. Translating it yields CAWSRGARGTEAFF.

The chain carries TRBV6-2 or TRBV6-3 and TRBJ2-1; tentatively, D is TRBD1 or TRBD2 (6 bases each). Per the germline V gene, CDR1 is MNHEY and CDR2 is SVGEGT. CDR3 length equals 16 residues. V was clipped by 0 bases and J by 5 bases, with 14 bases between them. DNA for the CDR3: TGTGCCAGCAGTTACTCTAGGGGGTCGGGGGACAATGAGCAGTTCTTC. Encoded protein: CASSYSRGSGDNEQFF.

Remarks on this clonotype: One base away lies a much larger clone, so this may be a sequencing read error. The gene calls are TRBV6-2 or TRBV6-3 and TRBJ2-3; D gene uncertain. CDR1 and CDR2 (germline): MNHEY, SVGEGT. This CDR3 has 16 amino acids. The CDR3 DNA sequence: TGTGTCAGCAGTTACTTGAGGCGTTCGGGTTCGGATACGCAGTATTTT. Translation: CVSSYLRRSGSDTQYF.

The sample holds a few counts of this clonotype. The chain couples TRBV11-2 to TRBJ1-1; D unresolved. Germline V gene data show CDR1 as SGHAT and CDR2 as FQNNGV. The V and J ends lost 0 bases and 11 bases respectively, with 13 bases between them. The length of the CDR3 is 13 residues. CDR3 in amino acids: CASSLDTAELAFF. DNA for the CDR3: TGTGCCAGCAGCTTAGATACGGCTGAGTTGGCTTTCTTT.

The chain is built from TRBV12-3 or TRBV12-4 and TRBJ1-2, with 7 bases matching TRBD1. There are 14 residues in the CDR3. The trim removed 6 bases at V and 6 bases at J, leaving 10 bases unmatched. The CDR3 reads CASRLQGGQDGYTF. The CDR3, as DNA: TGTGCCAGCAGGCTCCAAGGGGGCCAGGATGGCTACACCTTC.

This clonotype was seen repeatedly, ten times or more. This chain joins TRBV11-2 and TRBJ2-1, with 12 bases matching TRBD2. The CDR3 runs to 17 residues. After removal of 1 base from V and 4 bases from J, the junction contained 5 bases not matched to a gene. The V gene's germline CDR1 is SGHAT and CDR2 FQNNGV. This chain's CDR3 is CASSLASGRAWYNEQFF. CDR3 nucleotide sequence: TGTGCCAGCAGCTTAGCTAGCGGGAGGGCCTGGTACAATGAGCAGTTCTTC.

The genes are TRBV12-3 or TRBV12-4 and TRBJ1-1, with D possibly TRBD1 on 6 matching bases. Trimming pared 2 bases from V and 2 bases from J, leaving 12 bases between. This CDR3 region has 15 residues. The CDR3 loop is CASSLQGSANTEAFF. The DNA of the CDR3 is TGTGCCAGCAGTTTACAGGGGTCAGCTAACACTGAAGCTTTCTTT.

In this sample, this clonotype turned up many times. The J gene is TRBJ2-1, the V gene TRBV14; 8 bases are a match to TRBD1. This CDR3 comprises 15 residues. Per germline, CDR1 SGHDN and CDR2 FVKESK. V gave up 0 bases and J gave up 3 bases; unmatched junction bases: 1. CDR3 loop: CASSQDGQGYNEQFF. The CDR3 DNA follows: TGTGCCAGCAGCCAAGACGGACAGGGCTACAATGAGCAGTTCTTC.

This clonotype came up many times. The rearrangement uses TRBV7-8 and TRBJ2-3, with 14 bases fitting TRBD2. The CDR3 contains 19 residues. Germline lookup yields CDR1 SGHVS and CDR2 FQNEAQ. The trim removed 1 base at V and 4 bases at J, leaving 10 bases unmatched. The CDR3 is CASSLVPGTSGSEADTQYF. For the CDR3, the DNA is TGTGCCAGCAGCTTAGTCCCAGGGACTAGCGGGAGTGAGGCAGATACGCAGTATTTT.

Many counts were recorded for this clonotype. The CDR3 sequence: CASSPIVRGVGNIQYF. The DNA of the CDR3 is TGTGCCAGCAGCCCAATAGTGAGGGGAGTTGGAAACATTCAGTACTTC. The chain has TRBV7-9 and TRBJ2-4; D may correspond to TRBD1 or TRBD2 (5 bases each). V lost 5 bases to trimming and J lost 6 bases, with 20 bases between them. Germline V gene lookup returns CDR1 SEHNR and CDR2 FQNEAQ (reference sequence). The CDR3 is 16 residues long.

This clonotype was seen repeatedly, ten times or more. The V and J genes are TRBV5-5 and TRBJ2-7, with TRBD1 as a possible D gene (5 bases). CDR1 SGHKS and CDR2 YYEKEE come from the germline V gene (reference sequence). The V gene lost 1 base and the J gene lost 6 bases, with 14 bases spanning the gap. CDR3 length equals 14 residues. The CDR3 loop reads CASSLKGAEGEQYF. The DNA of the CDR3 is TGTGCCAGCAGCTTGAAAGGGGCCGAAGGCGAGCAGTACTTC.

This clonotype was seen a handful of times. This rearrangement joins TRBV6-2 or TRBV6-3 to TRBJ1-2; unclear D gene. Trimming shortened V by 6 bases and J by 4 bases, and 3 bases separated the two germline ends. CDR1 and CDR2 (germline): MNHEY, SVGEGT. There are 10 residues in the CDR3. The CDR3 reads CASRGYGYTF. The CDR3 coding sequence is TGTGCCAGCAGGGGCTATGGCTACACCTTC.

This clonotype was detected many times. V gene TRBV6-1 combines with J gene TRBJ2-1; D is ambiguous. This CDR3 has 14 residues. V was shortened by 4 bases and J by 2 bases, with 9 bases between the two germline ends. Looked up from germline, CDR1 is MNHNS and CDR2 is SASEGT. The CDR3 protein is CASSASIAYNEQFF. CDR3 bases: TGTGCCAGCAGTGCTAGTATCGCCTACAATGAGCAGTTCTTC.

This clonotype is categorized as medium-sized. CDR3 DNA: TGTGCCAGCAGCTTTTTAGTCGGCTCACCCCTCCACTTT. It specifies CASSFLVGSPLHF. The chain has TRBV7-9 and TRBJ1-6, with D unclear. Trimming removed 3 bases from V and 10 bases from J, with 10 bases in between. Germline-derived CDR1 and CDR2 are SEHNR and FQNEAQ (reference sequence). The CDR3 length is 13 residues.

The J gene is TRBJ1-3, the V gene TRBV11-2; perhaps TRBD1 as D (6 bases). With 5 bases removed from V and 0 bases from J, the gap between germline ends came to 23 bases. Germline loops: CDR1 SGHAT, CDR2 FQNNGV. This CDR3 region has 19 residues. Written as DNA, the CDR3 is TGTGCCAGCAGCACCACGGGGAGGGCCAGGGGCCTCTCTGGAAACACCATATATTTT. Its protein product is CASSTTGRARGLSGNTIYF.

Only a few counts were recorded for this clonotype. J is TRBJ2-7 and V is TRBV6-2 or TRBV6-3; 14 bases are a match to TRBD2. The J segment lost 0 bases and the V segment lost 8 bases, leaving 6 bases of the junction unmatched. The CDR3 runs to 16 residues. Germline assignment: CDR1 MNHEY and CDR2 SVGEGT. The CDR3 is CASSRTSGGSSYEQYF. DNA of the CDR3: TGTGCCAGCTCGAGGACTAGCGGGGGGAGCTCCTACGAGCAGTACTTC.

This clonotype was detected ten times or more. This sequence joins TRBV10-2 and TRBJ2-3, with D perhaps matching TRBD2 (5 bases). V was shortened by 10 bases and J by 2 bases, with 19 bases between the two germline ends. The CDR3 loop spans 15 amino acids. Germline CDR1 reads WSHSY; CDR2 reads SAAADI. The CDR3 reads CATNQAIGVTDTQYF. DNA of the CDR3: TGCGCCACCAACCAGGCGATCGGGGTCACAGATACGCAGTATTTT.

The V and J genes are TRBV19 and TRBJ1-5; D may be TRBD1 (6 bases). Trimming removed 5 bases at V and 3 bases at J, with 11 bases between. Germline V gene sequence: CDR1 LNHDA, CDR2 SQIVND (reference sequence). This CDR3 is 14 amino acids long. CDR3: CASSHRDFNQPQHF. The DNA of the CDR3 is TGTGCCAGTAGTCACAGGGACTTCAATCAGCCCCAGCATTTT.

This clonotype was recorded many times. This chain uses TRBV5-1 with TRBJ2-7, with D hard to call. Germline V gives CDR1 SGHRS, CDR2 YFSETQ. The CDR3 loop spans 16 amino acids. Trimming took off 1 base at V and 6 bases at J, with 20 bases between the two ends. The CDR3 region is CASSLLPTEAIGEQYF. The CDR3 region has the DNA TGCGCCAGCAGCTTGCTCCCCACAGAGGCCATCGGCGAGCAGTACTTC.

This chain uses TRBV19 with TRBJ2-1; D is undetermined. CDR1 and CDR2 from the germline V gene are LNHDA and SQIVND (reference sequence). The CDR3 is 16 amino acids. With 5 bases removed from V and 5 bases from J, the gap between germline ends came to 19 bases. DNA of the CDR3: TGTGCCAGTAGTCACGAATCTAACTCCCGGAACAATGAGCAGTTCTTC. It is translated as CASSHESNSRNNEQFF.

This clonotype was observed at least ten times. The J gene is TRBJ1-1, the V gene TRBV5-6, with D tentatively TRBD1 (6 bases). CDR1 is SGHDT and CDR2 is YYEEEE in the germline V gene. The CDR3 sequence is 15 residues long. The V gene lost 6 bases and the J gene lost 1 base, with 16 bases spanning the gap. CDR3 residues: CASTLQGVENTEAFF. In DNA, the CDR3 is TGTGCCAGCACCTTACAGGGTGTGGAGAACACTGAAGCTTTCTTT.